This record looks at one T cell receptor beta chain sequence and its context. Its antigen remains unidentified. The record originates from a study of CXCR3-negative and CXCR3-positive naive CD8 T cells. In triplicate, each CD8+ T cell subset was sorted at roughly 330,000 cells per replicate. Findings of the study overall: CXCR3-positive naive cells had TRB CDR3s that were more hydrophobic than CXCR3-negative naive cells had.

UMI-labeled 5' RACE yielded the TRB cDNA libraries. TCRdb reprocessed the 5' RACE reads and reports one entry per CDR3 protein, with no DNA. This repertoire includes about 51,000 distinct CDR3 sequences. Germline loops: CDR1 MGHDK, CDR2 SYGVNS. The CDR3 spans 16 residues. Sequencing was done on a sample of naive CXCR3+ CD8+ T cells from blood. Documented subset: CD45RO-CCR7+CD27+CD95- naive CD8+ T cells expressing CXCR3 (TNR3+). The rearrangement uses TRBV25-1 and TRBJ2-2; with no DNA, the TCRdb D assignment of TRBD1 cannot be verified. The clonotype comes from a human donor in good health. Some clones in this sample may be carry-over from other donors' samples. The CDR3 spells CASSESVGGFTGELFF. Variable domain in full (rest from reference TRBV25-1 and TRBJ2-2): EADIYQTPRYLVIGTGKKITLECSQTMGHDKMYWYQQDPGMELHLIHYSYGVNSTEKGDLSSESTVSRIRTEHFPLTLESARPSHTSQYLCASSESVGGFTGELFFGEGSRLTVL.